The 5 T cell receptor beta chains presented below share a single source sample, sequenced in a study of early T cells in non-severe SARS-CoV-2 infection. TCRdb analysed the 5' RACE reads with MiXCR anew, one entry per CDR3 protein. This repertoire shows approximately 60,000 distinct CDR3 sequences, less than 9.5% found once; its top ten account for roughly 13%. The sample here was whole blood, taken at baseline. The source is an adult who was a healthcare worker with PCR-confirmed SARS-CoV-2 infection or an uninfected control (not recorded which).

In this sample, this clonotype turned up a few times. The V gene is TRBV27, the J gene TRBJ1-5, with D perhaps TRBD1 (5 bases). This CDR3 spans 13 amino acids. Germline loops: CDR1 MNHEY, CDR2 SMNVEV (reference sequence). Trimming removed 2 bases from V and 7 bases from J, with 9 bases in between. The CDR3 DNA sequence: TGTGCCAGCAGTTTAAATGGGGACCAGCCCCAGCATTTT. Its protein is CASSLNGDQPQHF.

This clonotype came up many times. The V call is TRBV7-3, the J call TRBJ1-2; perhaps TRBD1 as D (5 bases). V was clipped by 5 bases and J by 8 bases, with 18 bases between them. The CDR3 runs 14 residues. Germline assignment: CDR1 SGHTA and CDR2 FQGTGA. The DNA of the CDR3 is TGTGCCAGCAGCCTGGAGAAGGGGCCAAGGGGCTACACCTTC. It translates to CASSLEKGPRGYTF. Drawing the rest from reference TRBV7-3 and TRBJ1-2, the complete variable domain is GAGVSQTPSNKVTEKGKYVELRCDPISGHTALYWYRQSLGQGPEFLIYFQGTGAADDSGLPNDRFFAVRPEGSVSTLKIQRTERGDSAVYLCASSLEKGPRGYTFGSGTRLTVV.

The sample holds many counts of this clonotype. The gene calls are TRBV7-8 and TRBJ1-3; D remains unclear. The CDR3 sequence is 12 residues long. CDR1 SGHVS and CDR2 FQNEAQ come from the germline V gene. Trimming cost V 1 base and J 10 bases, with 8 bases left between them. CDR3 in DNA: TGTGCCAGCAGCTTAGTGGCCTCAACCATATATTTT. This gives the protein CASSLVASTIYF.

A few counts support this clonotype. This chain connects TRBV6-6 to TRBJ1-4, with 7 nucleotides matching TRBD1. Germline CDR1 and CDR2: MNHNY and SVGAGI (reference sequence). The CDR3 contains 18 residues. The junction had 12 bases not matched to a gene; V was cut back by 2 bases and J by 3 bases. CDR3 coding DNA: TGTGCCAGCAGTTACCAACGGACAGGAAAATCTTCTAATGAAAAACTGTTTTTT. Its translation is CASSYQRTGKSSNEKLFF.

Ten or more counts support this clonotype. The chain employs TRBV12-3 or TRBV12-4 and TRBJ2-1, with D possibly matching TRBD2 (7 bases). The V end was cut by 7 bases, the J end by 8 bases, with 21 bases between. The CDR3 sequence is 15 residues long. CDR3 protein: CASNVGGLLPDEQFF. CDR3 nucleotide sequence: TGTGCCAGCAATGTCGGGGGGCTTCTTCCCGATGAGCAGTTCTTC.